These T cell receptor beta chains were read from a single sample in a study of shared clonotypes between healthy human individuals. Sequencing used immunoSEQ multiplex PCR; TCRdb keeps in-frame clones, though not all of them. This table holds roughly 490,000 clones, about three quarters found once. Sequences were obtained from PBMCs. The receptors stem from a woman aged 40 to 50 in good health. Some clones in this sample may be carry-over from other donors' samples. Both conserved end residues are part of each CDR3. Fields, in order: V gene, J gene, CDR3 protein.

TRBV6-5	TRBJ1-5	CASRAYSNQPQHF
TRBV5-4	TRBJ2-7	CASSMGGGYTEQYF
TRBV14	TRBJ2-3	CASSPGRADTQYF
TRBV29-1	TRBJ2-1	CSVHGTSGDSSYNEQFF
TRBV7-9	TRBJ2-7	CASSLVASGTSGTRHEQYF
TRBV10-1	TRBJ1-3	CASRDRGRSNTIYF
TRBV21-1	TRBJ1-1	CASSLPTEAFF
TRBV30	TRBJ2-1	CVWGWTDPNEQFF
TRBV7-9	TRBJ2-3	CASSLGLAAPSTDTQYF
TRBV15	TRBJ2-7	CATSRDVSGGYEQYF
TRBV4-2	TRBJ2-2	CASSQLTGNTGELFF
TRBV11-3	TRBJ2-7	CASSVNGGQRAVPYEQYF
TRBV30	TRBJ2-3	CAWSRTDTQYF
TRBV6-5	TRBJ1-4	CASSYGQFPEKLFF
TRBV6-1	TRBJ1-2	CASSEVLGSNYGYTF
TRBV5-6	TRBJ1-2	CASSPGRGIERANYGYTF
TRBV30	TRBJ2-1	CAWRRLAANNEQFF
TRBV6-4	TRBJ1-5	CASSENRGGVHSNQPQHF
TRBV28	TRBJ2-2	CASSPVDEIGELFF